This T cell receptor (beta chain) was sequenced in a study of cytomegalovirus exposure and HLA in healthy donors. Study summary: HLA-typed donors were the source of about 85 million unique TCRs, which an early data release held. Of the donors genotyped, about 390 in all, 65% to 90% fell in the Caucasian-associated ancestry cluster.

In the PCR, 60 Vbeta and 13 Jbeta primers were used. The method was immunoSEQ multiplex PCR; TCRdb's version includes in-frame clones alone and lacks a portion of them. Among about 240,000 clones listed, around 81% were seen once. On this clone itself: Its antigen is still unknown.

Study results and limitations: V- and J-gene trimming of TCR beta was linked (in a later analysis) to a missense DCLRE1C variant. At a 0.05 false discovery rate, a later analysis found 15,000 to 20,000 TCR beta sequences to be associated with HLA alleles.

Germline V gene lookup returns CDR1 SGHRS and CDR2 YFSETQ. With V trimmed by 0 bases and J by 3 bases, 7 bases remained unmatched. This CDR3 region has 16 residues. The sequence derives from an older woman in good health and CMV-seropositive. The J gene is TRBJ2-7, the V gene TRBV5-1; 9 bases match TRBD1. What was sequenced was PBMCs. Written as DNA, the CDR3 is TGCGCCAGCAGCTTGGGGGACAGGGCTGAAGGCTACGAGCAGTACTTC. Residues: CASSLGDRAEGYEQYF. Combining the CDR3 with reference TRBV5-1 and TRBJ2-7 gives the whole variable domain KAGVTQTPRYLIKTRGQQVTLSCSPISGHRSVSWYQQTPGQGLQFLFEYFSETQRNKGNFPGRFSGRQFSNSRSEMNVSTLELGDSALYLCASSLGDRAEGYEQYFGPGTRLTVT.